This entry describes one T cell receptor (beta chain). Method: immunoSEQ multiplex PCR; TCRdb's copy keeps in-frame clones and lacks some. Here the sample spans more than 60,000 clones, approximately 87% being singletons. This CDR3 comprises 10 residues. These data come from a study of blood T cell repertoires in COVID-19. Study information: From T cells, B-cell-depleted T cells, or PBMCs came the material, which was cDNA or gDNA.

V gene TRBV21-1 combines with J gene TRBJ2-7; TRBD1, the table's D call, lacks a check against the DNA. TRBV21-1 has pseudogene status. Sequencing was done on a sample of peripheral blood. The TCR originated in a man aged 50 or older with active COVID-19. The CDR3 nucleotides read TGTGCCAGTCCTATGGCAGGGGAGTACTTC. Amino acid sequence: CASPMAGEYF.